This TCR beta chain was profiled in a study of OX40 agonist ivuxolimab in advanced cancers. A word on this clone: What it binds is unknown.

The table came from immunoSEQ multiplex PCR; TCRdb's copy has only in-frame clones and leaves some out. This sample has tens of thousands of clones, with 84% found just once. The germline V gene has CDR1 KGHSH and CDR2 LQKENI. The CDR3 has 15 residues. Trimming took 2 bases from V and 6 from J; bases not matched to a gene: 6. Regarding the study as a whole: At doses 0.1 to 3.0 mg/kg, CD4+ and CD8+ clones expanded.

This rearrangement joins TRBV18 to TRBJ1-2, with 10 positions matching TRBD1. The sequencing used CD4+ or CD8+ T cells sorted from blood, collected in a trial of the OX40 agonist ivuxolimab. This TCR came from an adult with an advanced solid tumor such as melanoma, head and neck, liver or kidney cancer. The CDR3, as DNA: TGTGCCAGCTCACCATACGGGACAGGGGATAATGGCTACACCTTC. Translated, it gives CASSPYGTGDNGYTF.